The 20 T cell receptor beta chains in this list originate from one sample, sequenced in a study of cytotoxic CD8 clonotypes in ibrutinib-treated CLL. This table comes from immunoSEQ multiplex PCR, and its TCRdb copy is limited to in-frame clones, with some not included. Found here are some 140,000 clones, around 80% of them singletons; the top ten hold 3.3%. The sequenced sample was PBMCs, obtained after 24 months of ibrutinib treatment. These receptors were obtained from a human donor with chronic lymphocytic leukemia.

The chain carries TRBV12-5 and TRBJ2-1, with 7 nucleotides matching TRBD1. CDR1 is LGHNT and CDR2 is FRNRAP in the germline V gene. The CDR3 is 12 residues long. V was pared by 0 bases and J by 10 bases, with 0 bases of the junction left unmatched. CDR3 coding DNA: TGTGCTAGTGGTTTGGTACAGGGGGAGCAGTTCTTC. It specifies CASGLVQGEQFF.

The CDR3 DNA reads as TGTGCCATCAGTGACCCAGCGGGGGGGCAGGAGACCCAGTACTTC. Its protein product is CAISDPAGGQETQYF. The chain has TRBV10-3 and TRBJ2-5; 10 nucleotides align to TRBD2. The CDR3 runs to 15 residues. After removal of 3 bases from V and 5 bases from J, the junction contained 6 bases not matched to a gene. Looked up from germline, CDR1 is ENHRY and CDR2 is SYGVKD.

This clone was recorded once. CDR3 residues: CASSQVADVLDEQYF. CDR3 nucleotides: TGCGCCAGCAGCCAAGTTGCAGACGTCCTTGACGAGCAGTACTTC. The rearrangement joins TRBV4-3 to TRBJ2-7, with no clear D. This CDR3 comprises 15 residues. Germline assignment: CDR1 LGHNA and CDR2 YSLEER. Trimming stripped 1 base from V and 5 bases from J, with 15 bases between.

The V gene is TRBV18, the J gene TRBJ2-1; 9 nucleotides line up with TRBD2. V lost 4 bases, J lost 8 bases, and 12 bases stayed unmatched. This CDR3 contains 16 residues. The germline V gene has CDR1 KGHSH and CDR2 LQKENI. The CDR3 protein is CASSLLYGTSSDEQFF. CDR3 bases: TGTGCCAGCTCACTGTTGTACGGGACTAGCTCCGATGAGCAGTTCTTC.

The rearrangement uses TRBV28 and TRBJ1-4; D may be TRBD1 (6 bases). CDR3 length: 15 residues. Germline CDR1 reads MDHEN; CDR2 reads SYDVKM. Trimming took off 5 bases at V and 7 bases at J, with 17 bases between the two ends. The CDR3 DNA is TGTGCCAGCAGTGGAGCTGAGCAGGGGAGTGAAAAACTGTTTTTT. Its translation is CASSGAEQGSEKLFF.

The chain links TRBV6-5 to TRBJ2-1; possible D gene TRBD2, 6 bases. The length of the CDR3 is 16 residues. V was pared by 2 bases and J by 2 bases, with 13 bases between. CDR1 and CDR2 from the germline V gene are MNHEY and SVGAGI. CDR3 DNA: TGTGCCAGCAGTTACCGCCTAGCGACGACCTACAATGAGCAGTTCTTC. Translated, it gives CASSYRLATTYNEQFF.

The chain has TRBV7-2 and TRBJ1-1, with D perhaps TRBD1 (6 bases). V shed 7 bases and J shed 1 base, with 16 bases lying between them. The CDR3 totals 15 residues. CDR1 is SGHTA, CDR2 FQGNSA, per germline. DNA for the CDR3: TGTGCCAGCACCCCAGGGGCTTCGAGGAACACTGAAGCTTTCTTT. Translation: CASTPGASRNTEAFF.

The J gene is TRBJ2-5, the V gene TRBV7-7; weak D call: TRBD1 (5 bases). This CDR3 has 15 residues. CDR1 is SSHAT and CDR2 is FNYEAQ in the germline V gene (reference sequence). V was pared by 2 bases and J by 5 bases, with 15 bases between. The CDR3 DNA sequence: TGTGCCAGCAGCTTAAGGTCGGCAGGGCCGGAGACCCAGTACTTC. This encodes CASSLRSAGPETQYF.

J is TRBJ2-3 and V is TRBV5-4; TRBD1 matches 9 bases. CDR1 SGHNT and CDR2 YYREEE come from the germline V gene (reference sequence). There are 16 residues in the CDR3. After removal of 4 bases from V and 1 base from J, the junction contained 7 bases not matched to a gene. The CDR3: CASSTKTGGRTDTQYF. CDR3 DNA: TGTGCCAGCAGCACCAAGACAGGGGGTCGCACAGATACGCAGTATTTT.

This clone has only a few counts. The CDR3 spells CASSLALAGVLYNEQFF. CDR3 DNA: TGTGCCAGCAGCTTAGCACTAGCGGGGGTCCTGTACAATGAGCAGTTCTTC. The genes are TRBV7-8 and TRBJ2-1, with TRBD2 matching 11 bases. The CDR3 contains 17 residues. CDR1 and CDR2 from the germline V gene are SGHVS and FQNEAQ. Trimming at V came to 0 bases and at J to 4 bases, leaving 5 bases not matched to a gene.

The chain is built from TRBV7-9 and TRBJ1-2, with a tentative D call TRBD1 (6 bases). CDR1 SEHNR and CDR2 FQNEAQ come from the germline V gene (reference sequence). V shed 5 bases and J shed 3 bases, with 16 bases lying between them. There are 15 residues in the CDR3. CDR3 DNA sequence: TGTGCCAGCAGCCCATCTCTGGGGGCCCACTATGGCTACACCTTC. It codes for CASSPSLGAHYGYTF.

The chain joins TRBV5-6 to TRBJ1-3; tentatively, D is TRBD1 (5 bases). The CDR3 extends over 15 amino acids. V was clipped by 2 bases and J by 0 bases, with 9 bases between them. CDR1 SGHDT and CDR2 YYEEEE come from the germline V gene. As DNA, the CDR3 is TGTGCCAGCAGCTTAGGGGTCGTCTCTGGAAACACCATATATTTT. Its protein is CASSLGVVSGNTIYF.

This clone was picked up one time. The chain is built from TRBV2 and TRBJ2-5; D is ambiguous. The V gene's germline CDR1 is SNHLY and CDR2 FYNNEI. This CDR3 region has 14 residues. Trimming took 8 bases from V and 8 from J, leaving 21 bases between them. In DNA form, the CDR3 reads TGTGCCAGCGCTCCGGGTCCCGGATTAAGTACCCAGTACTTC. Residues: CASAPGPGLSTQYF.

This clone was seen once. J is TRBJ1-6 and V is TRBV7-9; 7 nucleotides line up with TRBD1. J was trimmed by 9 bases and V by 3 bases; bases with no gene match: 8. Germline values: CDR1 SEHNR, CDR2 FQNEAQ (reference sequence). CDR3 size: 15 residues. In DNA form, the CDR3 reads TGTGCCAGCAGCTTTAAGGGGGGACAGATTTCACCCCTCCACTTT. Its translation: CASSFKGGQISPLHF.

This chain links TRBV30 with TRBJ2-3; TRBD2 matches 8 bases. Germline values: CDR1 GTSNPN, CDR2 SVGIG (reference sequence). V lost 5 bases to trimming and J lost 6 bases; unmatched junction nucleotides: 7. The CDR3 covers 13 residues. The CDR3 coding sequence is TGTGCCTGGGGTGCGGGAGGTAGGGATACGCAGTATTTT. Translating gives CAWGAGGRDTQYF.

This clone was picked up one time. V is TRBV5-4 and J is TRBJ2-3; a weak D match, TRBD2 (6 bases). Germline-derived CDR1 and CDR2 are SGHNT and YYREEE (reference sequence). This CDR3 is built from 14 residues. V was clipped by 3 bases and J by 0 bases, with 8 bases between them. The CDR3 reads CASSSLASTDTQYF. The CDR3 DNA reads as TGTGCCAGCAGCTCACTAGCTAGCACAGATACGCAGTATTTT.

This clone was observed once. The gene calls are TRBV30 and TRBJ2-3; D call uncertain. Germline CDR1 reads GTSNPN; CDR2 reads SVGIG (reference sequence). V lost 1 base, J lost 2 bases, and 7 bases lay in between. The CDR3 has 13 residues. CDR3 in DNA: TGTGCCTGGAGTGAAGGAACCACAGATACGCAGTATTTT. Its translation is CAWSEGTTDTQYF.

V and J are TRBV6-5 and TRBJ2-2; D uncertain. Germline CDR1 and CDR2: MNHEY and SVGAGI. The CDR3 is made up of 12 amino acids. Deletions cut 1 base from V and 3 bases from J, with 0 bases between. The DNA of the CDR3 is TGTGCCAGCAGTTACTACACCGGGGAGCTGTTTTTT. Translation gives CASSYYTGELFF.

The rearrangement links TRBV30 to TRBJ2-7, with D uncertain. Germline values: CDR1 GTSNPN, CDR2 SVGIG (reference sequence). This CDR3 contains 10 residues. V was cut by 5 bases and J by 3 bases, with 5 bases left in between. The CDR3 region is CAWRYYEQYF. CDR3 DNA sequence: TGTGCCTGGCGCTACTACGAGCAGTACTTC.

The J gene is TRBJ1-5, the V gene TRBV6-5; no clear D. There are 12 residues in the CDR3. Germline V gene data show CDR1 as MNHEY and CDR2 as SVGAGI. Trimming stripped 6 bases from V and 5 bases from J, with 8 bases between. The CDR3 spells CASRMPDQPQHF. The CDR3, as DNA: TGTGCCAGCAGGATGCCGGATCAGCCCCAGCATTTT.